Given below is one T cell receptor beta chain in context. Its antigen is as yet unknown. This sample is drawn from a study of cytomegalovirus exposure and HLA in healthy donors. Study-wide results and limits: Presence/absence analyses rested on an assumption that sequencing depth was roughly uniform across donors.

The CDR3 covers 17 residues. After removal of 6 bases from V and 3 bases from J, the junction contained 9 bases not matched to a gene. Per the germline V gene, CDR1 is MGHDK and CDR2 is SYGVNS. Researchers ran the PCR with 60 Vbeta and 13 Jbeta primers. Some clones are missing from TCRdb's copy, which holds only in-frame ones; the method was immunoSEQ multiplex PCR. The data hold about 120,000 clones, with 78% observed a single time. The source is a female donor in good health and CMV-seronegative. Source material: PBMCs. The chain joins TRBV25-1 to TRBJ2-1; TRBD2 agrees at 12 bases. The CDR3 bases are TGTGCCAGCAGCTGGGGACTAGCGGGCCAGTTCTACAATGAGCAGTTCTTC. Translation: CASSWGLAGQFYNEQFF.